This TCR beta chain was sequenced during a study of cytomegalovirus exposure and HLA in healthy donors. Findings and limits, study-wide: A later analysis reportedly identified an Asian-associated ancestry cluster as carrying fewer N-insertions than the approximately 710-donor mean. Reports state that TCR beta sequences accurately predicted most subjects' HLA-A and HLA-B alleles.

Use of 60 Vbeta and 13 Jbeta primers characterized the PCR. The protocol was immunoSEQ multiplex PCR, while the TCRdb copy is restricted to in-frame clones and leaves out a portion. The table includes 200,000 or so clones, roughly 84% detected once. Germline lookup yields CDR1 SGHDT and CDR2 YYEEEE. This CDR3 is built from 14 residues. With V trimmed by 1 base and J by 4 bases, 4 bases remained unmatched. With regard to this clone: Its target is unknown.

This sequence joins TRBV5-6 and TRBJ1-2, with 7 positions matching TRBD1. The sequence was obtained from a boy between 10 and 17 years old in good health and CMV-seronegative. The sequenced sample consisted of PBMCs. The CDR3 protein is CASSLQGDFYGYTF. The CDR3 coding sequence is TGTGCCAGCAGCTTGCAGGGGGACTTCTATGGCTACACCTTC.